The entry that follows covers one TCR beta chain sequence. Followed over time, Seattle patients had been enrolled while infection was active. This sample was included in a study of blood T cell repertoires in COVID-19. Study background: COVID-19 samples, acute and convalescent, were from the United States, Italy and Spain. Sample material is recorded as cDNA or gDNA derived from T cells, B-cell-depleted T cells, or PBMCs.

Under the authors' procedure: Reference gene primer amplification in the assay estimated nucleated cell counts. TCRdb keeps only in-frame clones here, not all; method: immunoSEQ multiplex PCR. That table furnishes V, J and clone size, whereas the DNA furnished D and trimming. The data show about 140,000 clones, around 89% seen once. The sequence came from a human donor with COVID-19, enrolled during active disease. The donor label of this sample is uncertain. Sequenced material: peripheral blood.

CDR3 residues: CASSPSGTGEITGELFF. The CDR3 DNA sequence: TGTGCCAGCTCACCATCCGGGACAGGGGAAATCACCGGGGAGCTGTTTTTT. The chain recombines TRBV18 with TRBJ2-2; 10 bases match TRBD1. The CDR3 length is 17 residues. The V segment lost 2 bases and the J segment 4 bases; nucleotides outside the gene matches: 7. CDR1 and CDR2 from the germline V gene are KGHSH and LQKENI.